This is a list of T cell receptor beta chains from one sample in a study of cytomegalovirus exposure and HLA in healthy donors. Profiled with immunoSEQ multiplex PCR; TCRdb holds only in-frame clones, not every one. The sample includes about 200,000 clones, around 77% of them seen just once. Sequencing input: PBMCs. The receptor source for this set is a man under 40 in good health and CMV-seronegative. Both conserved end residues are part of each CDR3. D genes are given only for firm matches. Part of the rows lack a size; the others show once, few, many or a class for expanded clones.

V	J	D	size	CDR3	DNA
TRBV6-8	TRBJ2-7	TRBD2	few	CASSPPGLAFYEQYF	TGTGCCAGCAGTCCCCCGGGACTAGCATTCTACGAGCAGTACTTC
TRBV5-1	TRBJ2-3	TRBD2	once	CASSFPLVSGSADTQYF	TGCGCCAGCAGCTTTCCGTTGGTTAGCGGGAGCGCAGATACGCAGTATTTT
TRBV6-5	TRBJ2-7	.	.	CASSYLDSSSYEQYF	TGTGCCAGCAGTTACCTCGACTCATCCTCCTACGAGCAGTACTTC
TRBV9	TRBJ2-1	TRBD2	.	CASSAGISGVGNEQFF	TGTGCCAGCAGCGCTGGAATTAGCGGGGTAGGGAATGAGCAGTTCTTC
TRBV15	TRBJ2-3	.	.	CATSLRQGTDTQYF	TGTGCCACCAGCCTAAGACAGGGCACAGATACGCAGTATTTT
TRBV7-9	TRBJ2-3	TRBD1	.	CASSSRTGGFADTQYF	TGTGCCAGCAGCTCCAGGACAGGGGGCTTTGCAGATACGCAGTATTTT
TRBV9	TRBJ2-2	TRBD2	.	CASSVQAGLAGLEGRIGELFF	TGTGCCAGCAGCGTACAGGCGGGACTAGCGGGACTAGAGGGTAGAATCGGGGAGCTGTTTTTT
TRBV5-4	TRBJ1-1	TRBD1	once	CASSSVDRVTEAFF	TGTGCCAGCAGCTCCGTGGACAGGGTCACTGAAGCTTTCTTT
TRBV7-9	TRBJ1-1	.	.	CASSLVAAGEAFF	TGTGCCAGCAGCTTAGTCGCGGCGGGAGAAGCTTTCTTT
TRBV11-3	TRBJ2-7	TRBD1	.	CASSLGDRGSDEQYF	TGTGCCAGCAGCTTGGGGGACAGGGGCAGTGACGAGCAGTACTTC
TRBV2	TRBJ1-5	TRBD1	.	CASRRTGGGQPQHF	TGTGCCAGCCGAAGGACAGGGGGCGGTCAGCCCCAGCATTTT
TRBV15	TRBJ2-3	.	.	CATSRDSNGPTDTQYF	TGTGCCACCAGCAGAGATTCGAACGGTCCCACAGATACGCAGTATTTT
TRBV5-1	TRBJ2-1	TRBD2	.	CASSSGLAGGNEQFF	TGCGCCAGCAGCTCGGGACTAGCGGGAGGTAATGAGCAGTTCTTC
TRBV28	TRBJ2-5	TRBD1	.	CASSNWGQGKETQYF	TGTGCCAGCAGCAACTGGGGACAGGGAAAAGAGACCCAGTACTTC